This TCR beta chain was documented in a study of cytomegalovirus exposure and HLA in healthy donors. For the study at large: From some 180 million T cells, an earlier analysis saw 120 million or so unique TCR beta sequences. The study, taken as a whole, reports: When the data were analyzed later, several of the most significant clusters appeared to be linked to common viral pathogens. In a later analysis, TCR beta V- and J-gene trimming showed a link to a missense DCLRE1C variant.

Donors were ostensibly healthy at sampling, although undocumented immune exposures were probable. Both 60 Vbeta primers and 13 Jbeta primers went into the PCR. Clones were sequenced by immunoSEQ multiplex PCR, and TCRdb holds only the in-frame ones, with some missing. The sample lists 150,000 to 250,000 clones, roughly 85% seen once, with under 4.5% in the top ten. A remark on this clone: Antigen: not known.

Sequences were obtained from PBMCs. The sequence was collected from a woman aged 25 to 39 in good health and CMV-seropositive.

The DNA for the CDR3 is TGCGCCAGCAGCTTAAGAGGGGAGGCTAACTATGGCTACACCTTC. Translation: CASSLRGEANYGYTF. The V call is TRBV5-1, the J call TRBJ1-2, with D tentatively TRBD1 (5 bases). The CDR3 length is 15 residues. V lost 2 bases, J lost 0 bases, and 11 bases lay in between. CDR1 and CDR2 from the germline V gene are SGHRS and YFSETQ.